Ten or more counts support the clone carrying this T cell receptor (beta chain). This entry belongs to a study of human T cells and chemical hapten exposure. TCRdb processed the RACE reads anew with MiXCR; each CDR3 protein has one entry. The sample records under 450,000 distinct CDR3 sequences, approximately 5% being singletons. Documented time point: patch test 1, 2 weeks after DPC sensitization. Noted treatment: therapeutic diphenylcyclopropenone sensitization with weekly scalp DPC. The clonotype comes from a woman aged 45-65 years with alopecia areata. Some clones in this sample may be carry-over from other donors' samples. Specimen: whole blood, collected in connection with sensitization to the hapten diphenylcyclopropenone (DPC).

CDR3 sequence reads: CAISGDRGTEAFF. Here the CDR3 DNA reads TGTGCCATCAGCGGGGACAGGGGGACTGAAGCTTTCTTT. The J gene is TRBJ1-1, the V gene TRBV10-3, with 11 bases matching TRBD1. Trimming cost V 6 bases and J 5 bases; bases outside gene matches: 2. The CDR3 has 13 residues. Looked up from germline, CDR1 is ENHRY and CDR2 is SYGVKD.